The 8 T cell receptor beta chains in this list originate from one sample, sequenced in a study of response to subunit inactivated influenza vaccine. TCRdb recomputed calls from the RT-PCR reads with MiXCR, one row per CDR3 protein. The sample shows hundreds of thousands of distinct CDR3 sequences, 11% to 15% of them seen only once. The material was PBMCs from blood, obtained around two weeks before vaccination. The receptors here all came from a man aged 50 to 59 who received an inactivated influenza vaccine.

This clonotype was detected ten times or more. V is TRBV9 and J is TRBJ2-7; unclear D gene. The CDR3 totals 15 residues. In germline, CDR1 is SGDLS, CDR2 YYNGEE. The V gene lost 2 bases and the J gene lost 0 bases, with 12 bases spanning the gap. The CDR3 here is CASSVSGLPSYEQYF. The CDR3 nucleotides are TGTGCCAGCAGCGTTTCCGGCCTTCCCTCCTACGAGCAGTACTTC.

The chain is built from TRBV7-9 and TRBJ2-1; D not resolved. Germline V gene sequence: CDR1 SEHNR, CDR2 FQNEAQ (reference sequence). The length of the CDR3 is 14 residues. Trimming cost V 1 base and J 8 bases, with 12 bases left between them. CDR3 in amino acids: CASSLGTLGDEQFF. The CDR3 DNA sequence: TGTGCCAGCAGCTTAGGCACTCTTGGTGATGAGCAGTTCTTC.

As for this clonotype: A much larger clone lies a single base off, so this may be a read error. The gene calls are TRBV6-5 and TRBJ2-7; D ambiguous. Germline values: CDR1 MNHEY, CDR2 SVGAGI. Trimming took 2 bases from V and 3 from J, leaving 11 bases between them. The CDR3 covers 14 residues. The DNA of the CDR3 is TGTGCCAGCAGTTACGTAGACGGCTACTACGAGCAGTACTTC. This translates into CASSYVDGYYEQYF.

This clonotype was observed a few times. The chain joins TRBV19 to TRBJ1-1, with D perhaps matching TRBD1 (6 bases). The CDR3 sequence is 15 residues long. The V end lost 2 bases, the J end lost 0 bases, and 10 bases lay between the germline ends. Germline V lookup: CDR1 LNHDA, CDR2 SQIVND (reference sequence). CDR3 sequence (DNA): TGTGCCAGTAGTATACCAGGGGCCATGAACACTGAAGCTTTCTTT. Residues: CASSIPGAMNTEAFF.

This clonotype has a count of ten or more. The chain has TRBV28 and TRBJ2-5, with TRBD2 matching 8 bases. Per germline, CDR1 MDHEN and CDR2 SYDVKM. The CDR3 is made up of 15 amino acids. The V segment lost 6 bases and the J segment 2 bases; nucleotides outside the gene matches: 8. The CDR3 here is CASSPLAGTQETQYF. The CDR3 DNA sequence: TGTGCCAGCAGCCCATTAGCGGGGACACAAGAGACCCAGTACTTC.

This clonotype appeared many times. The rearrangement links TRBV7-2 to TRBJ1-1, with TRBD1 matching over 7 bases. The CDR3 totals 15 residues. In germline, CDR1 is SGHTA, CDR2 FQGNSA. The V and J ends lost 6 bases and 0 bases, in that order; junction bases with no gene match: 7. The CDR3 is CASSLQGTMNTEAFF. The CDR3, as DNA: TGTGCCAGCAGTTTACAGGGGACGATGAACACTGAAGCTTTCTTT.

The table lists this clonotype with a few counts. The chain carries TRBV7-9 and TRBJ2-1, with D perhaps matching TRBD2 (6 bases). CDR1 is SEHNR, CDR2 FQNEAQ, per germline (reference sequence). This CDR3 is built from 16 residues. V was cut by 5 bases and J by 4 bases, with 18 bases left in between. The CDR3 nucleotides read TGTGCCAGCAGCCCCCCTCGGGGCGGGACGTACAATGAGCAGTTCTTC. Translating it yields CASSPPRGGTYNEQFF.

This clonotype was detected only a few times. The rearrangement links TRBV6-1 to TRBJ1-6; TRBD1 matches 7 bases. This CDR3 comprises 16 residues. Germline trimming cut 5 bases from V and 2 bases from J; bases unmatched to any gene: 6. Germline loops: CDR1 MNHNS, CDR2 SASEGT. The CDR3 spells CASSLTGDAYNSPLHF. For the CDR3, the DNA is TGTGCCAGCAGTCTTACAGGGGACGCCTATAATTCACCCCTCCACTTT.